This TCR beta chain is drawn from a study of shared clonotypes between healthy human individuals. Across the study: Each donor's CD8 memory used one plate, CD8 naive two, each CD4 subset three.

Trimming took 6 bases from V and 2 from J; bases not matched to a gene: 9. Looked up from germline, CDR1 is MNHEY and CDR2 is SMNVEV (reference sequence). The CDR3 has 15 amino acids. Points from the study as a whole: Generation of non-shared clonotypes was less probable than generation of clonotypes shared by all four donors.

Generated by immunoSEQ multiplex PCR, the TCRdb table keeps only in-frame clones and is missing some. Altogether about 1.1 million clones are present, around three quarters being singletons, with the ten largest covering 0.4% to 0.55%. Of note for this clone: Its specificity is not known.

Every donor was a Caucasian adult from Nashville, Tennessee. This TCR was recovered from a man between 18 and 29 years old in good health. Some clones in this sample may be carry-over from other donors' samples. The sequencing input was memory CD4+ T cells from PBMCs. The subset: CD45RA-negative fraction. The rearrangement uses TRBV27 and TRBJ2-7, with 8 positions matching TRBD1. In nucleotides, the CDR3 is TGTGCCAGCAGCTCGACAGGGGCTGGGACCTACGAGCAGTACTTC. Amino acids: CASSSTGAGTYEQYF.